This T cell receptor (beta chain) was identified during a study of shared clonotypes between healthy human individuals. Study background: CD4 naive and CD4 memory each took three plates per donor, while CD8 naive took two and CD8 memory one. Study-level findings and limits: The four-donor shared clonotypes exceeded non-shared clonotypes in generation probability, with non-shared ones scoring lower.

Authors' analysis steps: ImmunoSEQ output lacked quality scores and full-length reads, limiting matched filtering. Data came from immunoSEQ multiplex PCR; TCRdb stores just in-frame clones and leaves some out. V, J and clone size reflect that table, while D and trimming were determined from the DNA. The data show some 2.1 million clones, roughly 94% seen once. V lost 8 bases and J lost 8; bases outside the gene matches: 8. CDR3 size: 14 residues. Germline V lookup: CDR1 MNHEY, CDR2 SVGAGI. This clone was seen just once. Its antigen remains unknown. This chain joins TRBV6-5 and TRBJ1-6, with 8 bases lining up with TRBD1. This TCR was recovered from a man aged 18 to 29 in good health. Sequencing was done on a sample of naive CD4+ T cells sorted from blood. Subset noted: CD45RA+ positively selected. CDR3 sequence (DNA): TGTGCCAGCGGTATAGGACAGGGATATTCACCCCTCCACTTT. Amino acid sequence: CASGIGQGYSPLHF.